The 17 T cell receptor beta chains in this list originate from one sample, sequenced in a study of blood T cell repertoires in COVID-19. Using immunoSEQ multiplex PCR, the repertoire was profiled, and TCRdb retains in-frame clones only, with some absent. The table records some 110,000 clones, roughly 83% of them present only once. The sample taken for sequencing was peripheral blood. These receptors originate from a woman aged 70-85 years with acute or convalescent COVID-19.

The chain links TRBV11-2 to TRBJ2-7, with 9 nucleotides matching TRBD1. Germline V gene lookup returns CDR1 SGHAT and CDR2 FQNNGV. V lost 5 bases and J lost 3; bases outside the gene matches: 5. The CDR3 is made up of 14 amino acids. CDR3 coding DNA: TGTGCCAGCAGCCCCAGACAGGGGGGCTACGAGCAGTACTTC. This gives the protein CASSPRQGGYEQYF.

CDR3 nucleotide sequence: TGTGCCAGCAGTTTTCTTGATCAGCCCCAGCATTTT. Its translation: CASSFLDQPQHF. The V gene is TRBV12-3 or TRBV12-4, the J gene TRBJ1-5; D remains ambiguous. This CDR3 spans 12 amino acids. With 3 bases removed from V and 5 bases from J, the gap between germline ends came to 5 bases.

V is TRBV7-3 and J is TRBJ1-1, with TRBD1 matching 10 bases. Germline trimming cut 5 bases from V and 5 bases from J; bases unmatched to any gene: 11. Germline V gives CDR1 SGHTA, CDR2 FQGTGA. There are 16 residues in the CDR3. In DNA form, the CDR3 reads TGTGCCAGCAGCCCTGGGGACAGGGGCTCGGGGACTGAAGCTTTCTTT. Protein sequence: CASSPGDRGSGTEAFF.

The chain couples TRBV6-1 to TRBJ1-6; D remains ambiguous. The CDR3 runs to 14 residues. V was trimmed by 0 bases and J by 7 bases, leaving 7 bases between them. Looked up from germline, CDR1 is MNHNS and CDR2 is SASEGT. The CDR3 bases are TGTGCCAGCAGTGAAGCCCCACAGAATTCACCCCTCCACTTT. Its protein is CASSEAPQNSPLHF.

The chain employs TRBV5-1 and TRBJ2-1, with a tentative D call TRBD2 (6 bases). The CDR3 is 15 residues long. Germline-derived CDR1 and CDR2 are SGHRS and YFSETQ. V gave up 0 bases and J gave up 0 bases, with 7 bases separating them. CDR3 region: CASSLGDFSYNEQFF. CDR3 nucleotide sequence: TGCGCCAGCAGCTTGGGGGACTTCTCCTACAATGAGCAGTTCTTC. Variable domain in full (rest from reference TRBV5-1 and TRBJ2-1): KAGVTQTPRYLIKTRGQQVTLSCSPISGHRSVSWYQQTPGQGLQFLFEYFSETQRNKGNFPGRFSGRQFSNSRSEMNVSTLELGDSALYLCASSLGDFSYNEQFFGPGTRLTVL.

The chain recombines TRBV28 with TRBJ2-1; 12 bases match TRBD2. V lost 5 bases to trimming and J lost 2 bases; unmatched junction nucleotides: 7. Germline-derived CDR1 and CDR2 are MDHEN and SYDVKM. CDR3 length: 17 amino acids. CDR3 nucleotide sequence: TGTGCCAGCAGTATCATTACTAGCGGGAGGACCTACAATGAGCAGTTCTTC. Its protein is CASSIITSGRTYNEQFF.

The chain has TRBV5-1 and TRBJ2-7, with a possible D match to TRBD1 (6 bases). Per germline, CDR1 SGHRS and CDR2 YFSETQ. The V end lost 0 bases, the J end lost 3 bases, and 16 bases lay between the germline ends. The CDR3 length is 16 residues. DNA for the CDR3: TGCGCCAGCAGCTTGGCGGTGAGGGGGAGCGGCTACGAGCAGTACTTC. It encodes CASSLAVRGSGYEQYF.

CDR3 region: CASSPTGGFNTEAFF. CDR3 in DNA: TGTGCCAGCAGCCCCACAGGGGGCTTTAACACTGAAGCTTTCTTT. The chain couples TRBV7-8 to TRBJ1-1, with 9 bases lining up with TRBD1. The CDR3 extends over 15 amino acids. CDR1 SGHVS and CDR2 FQNEAQ come from the germline V gene. J lost 2 bases, V lost 5 bases, and 6 bases had no gene match. Complete variable domain (other parts from reference TRBV7-8 and TRBJ1-1): GAGVSQSPRYKVAKRGQDVALRCDPISGHVSLFWYQQALGQGPEFLTYFQNEAQLDKSGLPSDRFFAERPEGSVSTLKIQRTQQEDSAVYLCASSPTGGFNTEAFFGQGTRLTVV.

V gene TRBV14 combines with J gene TRBJ2-7; D might be TRBD1 (6 bases). V lost 2 bases and J lost 2, with 13 bases in between. The V gene's germline CDR1 is SGHDN and CDR2 FVKESK. This CDR3 has 15 residues. The CDR3 DNA reads as TGTGCCAGCAGCCAACCCGGGACACCTCCCTACGAGCAGTACTTC. It yields the protein CASSQPGTPPYEQYF.

This clone was counted only a few times. CDR3 protein: CASSEAGDGYTF. The CDR3 DNA reads as TGTGCCAGCTCAGAGGCCGGGGATGGCTACACCTTC. The chain links TRBV18 to TRBJ1-2; D remains unclear. Germline CDR1 and CDR2: KGHSH and LQKENI. Trimming removed 5 bases from V and 6 bases from J, with 10 bases in between. This CDR3 spans 12 amino acids. The whole variable domain, filled in from reference TRBV18 and TRBJ1-2, reads NAGVMQNPRHLVRRRGQEARLRCSPMKGHSHVYWYRQLPEEGLKFMVYLQKENIIDESGMPKERFSAEFPKEGPSILRIQQVVRGDSAAYFCASSEAGDGYTFGSGTRLTVV.

This clone appeared once. V gene TRBV6-5 combines with J gene TRBJ2-1; TRBD2 agrees at 13 bases. The CDR3 extends over 14 amino acids. Looked up from germline, CDR1 is MNHEY and CDR2 is SVGAGI. With V trimmed by 6 bases and J by 6 bases, 2 bases remained unmatched. DNA for the CDR3: TGTGCCAGCAGGGGACTAGCGGGAAGCAATGAGCAGTTCTTC. The encoded protein is CASRGLAGSNEQFF.

A few counts support this clone. The chain combines TRBV9 with TRBJ1-3; no clear D gene. The germline V and J ends were trimmed by 1 base and 0 bases, with 5 bases remaining between them. This CDR3 contains 14 residues. Germline CDR1 reads SGDLS; CDR2 reads YYNGEE. The CDR3 DNA reads as TGTGCCAGCAGCGTAACAGACTCTGGAAACACCATATATTTT. Amino acids: CASSVTDSGNTIYF.

This clone came up a few times. The rearrangement joins TRBV5-1 to TRBJ2-7, with 9 bases fitting TRBD1. The V and J ends lost 3 bases and 4 bases, in that order; junction bases with no gene match: 2. This CDR3 has 13 residues. The germline V gene encodes CDR1 SGHRS and CDR2 YFSETQ. CDR3 loop: CASSWDREYEQYF. CDR3 DNA: TGCGCCAGCAGCTGGGACAGGGAATACGAGCAGTACTTC. The full variable domain, in which reference TRBV5-1 and TRBJ2-7 provide the parts outside the CDR3, is KAGVTQTPRYLIKTRGQQVTLSCSPISGHRSVSWYQQTPGQGLQFLFEYFSETQRNKGNFPGRFSGRQFSNSRSEMNVSTLELGDSALYLCASSWDREYEQYFGPGTRLTVT.

The V call is TRBV4-1, the J call TRBJ2-7; 7 bases match TRBD2. Germline CDR1 and CDR2: MGHRA and YSYEKL. There are 13 residues in the CDR3. Losses at the gene ends were 3 bases for V and 1 base for J; bases not matched to a gene: 0. In DNA, the CDR3 is TGCGCCAGCAGCCAGGGAGGGTCCTACGAGCAGTACTTC. It is translated as CASSQGGSYEQYF.

The chain is built from TRBV2 and TRBJ2-2; a possible D gene is TRBD2 (6 bases). CDR1 SNHLY and CDR2 FYNNEI come from the germline V gene. The CDR3 is made up of 16 amino acids. The V end lost 6 bases, the J end lost 0 bases, and 14 bases lay between the germline ends. DNA of the CDR3: TGTGCCAGCAGGCCCTCGGGGACTTCGAACACCGGGGAGCTGTTTTTT. Translating it yields CASRPSGTSNTGELFF.

The chain links TRBV19 to TRBJ2-4, with TRBD1 matching over 7 bases. With V trimmed by 3 bases and J by 0 bases, 14 bases remained unmatched. The CDR3 has 19 amino acids. CDR1 is LNHDA and CDR2 is SQIVND in the germline V gene (reference sequence). The CDR3 nucleotides are TGTGCCAGTAGTATTGAAGGACAGGCGACTTCTGGAGCCAAAAACATTCAGTACTTC. It codes for CASSIEGQATSGAKNIQYF.

The chain recombines TRBV24-1 with TRBJ2-1; 10 nucleotides align to TRBD2. Germline V gene data show CDR1 as KGHDR and CDR2 as SFDVKD. The CDR3 covers 16 residues. V gave up 4 bases and J gave up 9 bases; unmatched junction bases: 11. The CDR3 is CATSDPGGTSDVEQFF. CDR3 bases: TGTGCCACCAGTGACCCTGGGGGGACTAGCGATGTTGAGCAGTTCTTC.